This T cell receptor beta chain derives from a study of shared clonotypes between healthy human individuals. Of note for this clone: Its specificity is not known.

General study points: In general, naive subsets displayed greater estimated richness than memory subsets did.

Over several immunoSEQ plates, each subset's genomic DNA was distributed in even portions. Sorted-subset replicate PCRs used 150 to 200 ng DNA, about 30,000 T cell genomes. Clones were sequenced by immunoSEQ multiplex PCR, and TCRdb holds only the in-frame ones, with some missing. The table lists about 2 million clones, about 95% of them singletons. Naive CD8 cells lacked CD45RO and underwent positive selection for CCR7, leaving out terminally differentiated effector memory CD45RA+ cells. CDR1 MGHRA and CDR2 YSYEKL come from the germline V gene. The CDR3 has 14 residues. V lost 3 bases to trimming and J lost 2 bases; unmatched junction nucleotides: 2.

Sequenced material: naive CD8+ T cells sorted from blood. V usage is TRBV4-1 and J usage is TRBJ2-7; 9 nucleotides line up with TRBD1. This sequence was found in a man aged 18-30 years in good health. CDR3 protein: CASSHGTGPYEQYF. The CDR3 DNA is TGCGCCAGCAGCCACGGGACAGGGCCCTACGAGCAGTACTTC.